This T cell receptor beta chain was sequenced for a study of blood T cell repertoires in COVID-19. In the study overall: The samples span acute and convalescent COVID-19 from the United States, Italy and Spain. T cells, B-cell-depleted T cells, or PBMCs provided the cDNA or gDNA that served as material.

Trimming took 5 bases from V and 0 from J; bases not matched to a gene: 6. Germline-derived CDR1 and CDR2 are SNHLY and FYNNEI. The CDR3 extends over 15 amino acids. Original methodology: Estimated nucleated cell counts came from reference gene primer amplification. Here immunoSEQ multiplex PCR was the method, and the copy in TCRdb shows in-frame clones only, minus some. The V and J calls and clone size are taken from that table; D and trimming were inferred from the DNA. The data hold some 350,000 clones, with around 84% observed a single time. The sequence derives from a human donor in a cohort sampled during active COVID-19. This chain connects TRBV2 to TRBJ2-7; 8 positions agree with TRBD1. Sequencing used peripheral blood. The CDR3 DNA reads TGTGCCAGCAGTCCCTACAGGGGGGACTCCTACGAGCAGTACTTC. This encodes CASSPYRGDSYEQYF.